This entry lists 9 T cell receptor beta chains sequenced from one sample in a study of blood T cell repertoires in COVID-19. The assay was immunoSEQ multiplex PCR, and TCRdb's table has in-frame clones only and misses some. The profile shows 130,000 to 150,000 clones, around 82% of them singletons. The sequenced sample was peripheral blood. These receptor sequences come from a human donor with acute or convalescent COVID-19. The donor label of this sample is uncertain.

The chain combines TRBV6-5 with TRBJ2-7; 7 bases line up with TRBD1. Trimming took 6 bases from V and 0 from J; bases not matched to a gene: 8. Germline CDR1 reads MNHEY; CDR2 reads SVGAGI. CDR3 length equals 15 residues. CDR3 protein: CASRYGQASSYEQYF. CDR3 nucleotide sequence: TGTGCCAGCAGGTACGGACAGGCGAGCTCCTACGAGCAGTACTTC.

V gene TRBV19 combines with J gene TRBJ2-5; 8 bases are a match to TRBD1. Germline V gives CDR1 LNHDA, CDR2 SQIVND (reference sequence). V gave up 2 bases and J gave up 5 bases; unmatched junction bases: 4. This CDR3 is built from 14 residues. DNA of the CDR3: TGTGCCAGTAGTATACAGGGGGCAGGGGAGACCCAGTACTTC. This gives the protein CASSIQGAGETQYF.

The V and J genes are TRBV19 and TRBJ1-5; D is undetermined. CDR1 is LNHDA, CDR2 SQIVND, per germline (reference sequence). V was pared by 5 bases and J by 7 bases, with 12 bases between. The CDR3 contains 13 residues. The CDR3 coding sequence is TGTGCCAGTAGTCCAGGCCCCAGACAGCCCCAGCATTTT. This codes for CASSPGPRQPQHF.

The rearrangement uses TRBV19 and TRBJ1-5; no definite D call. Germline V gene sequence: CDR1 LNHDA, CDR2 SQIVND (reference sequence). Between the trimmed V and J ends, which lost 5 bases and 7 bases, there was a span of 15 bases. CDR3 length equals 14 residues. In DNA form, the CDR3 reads TGTGCCAGTAGTTCCCGTCCCAACGGGCAGCCCCAGCATTTT. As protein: CASSSRPNGQPQHF.

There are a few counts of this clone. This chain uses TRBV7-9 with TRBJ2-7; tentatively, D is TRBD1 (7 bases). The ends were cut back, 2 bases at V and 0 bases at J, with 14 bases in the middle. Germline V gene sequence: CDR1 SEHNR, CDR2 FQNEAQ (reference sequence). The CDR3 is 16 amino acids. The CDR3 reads CASSLPSGGYSYEQYF. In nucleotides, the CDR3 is TGTGCCAGCAGCTTACCTTCAGGGGGGTACTCCTACGAGCAGTACTTC.

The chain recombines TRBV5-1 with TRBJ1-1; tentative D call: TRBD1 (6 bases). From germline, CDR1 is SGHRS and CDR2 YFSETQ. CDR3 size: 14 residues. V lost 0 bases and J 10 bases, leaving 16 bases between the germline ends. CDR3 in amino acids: CASSLEQGPSGAFF. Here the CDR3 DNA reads TGCGCCAGCAGCTTGGAACAGGGTCCCTCTGGAGCTTTCTTT.

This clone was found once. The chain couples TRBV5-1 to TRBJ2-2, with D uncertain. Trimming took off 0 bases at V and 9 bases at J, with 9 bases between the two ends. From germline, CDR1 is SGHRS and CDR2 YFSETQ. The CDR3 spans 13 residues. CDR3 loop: CASSLGARRELFF. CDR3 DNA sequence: TGCGCCAGCAGCTTGGGAGCGCGGCGGGAGCTGTTTTTT.

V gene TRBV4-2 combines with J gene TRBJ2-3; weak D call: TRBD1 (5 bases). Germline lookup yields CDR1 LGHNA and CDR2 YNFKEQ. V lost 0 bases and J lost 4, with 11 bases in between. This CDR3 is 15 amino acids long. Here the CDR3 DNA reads TGTGCCAGCAGCCAAGAACACAGGACCTCAGATACGCAGTATTTT. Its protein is CASSQEHRTSDTQYF.

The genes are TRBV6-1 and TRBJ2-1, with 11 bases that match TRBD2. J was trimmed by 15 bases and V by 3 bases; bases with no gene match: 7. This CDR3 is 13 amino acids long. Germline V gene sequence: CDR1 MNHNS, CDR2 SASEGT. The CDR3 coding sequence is TGTGCCAGCAGTGAGCTTCTTAGCGGGGGGGTGTTCTTC. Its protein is CASSELLSGGVFF.